These 14 T cell receptor beta chains originate from one sample sequenced in a study of OX40 agonist ivuxolimab in advanced cancers. Sequencing was performed with immunoSEQ multiplex PCR; in TCRdb, only in-frame clones are kept and a portion is missing. The table records about 53,000 clones, 84% of them present only once. Sequences were derived from CD4+ or CD8+ T cells sorted from blood, sampled in a trial of the OX40 agonist ivuxolimab. All receptors derive from an adult with an advanced solid tumor such as melanoma, head and neck, liver or kidney cancer.

The chain links TRBV28 to TRBJ2-1; D remains unclear. CDR3 length: 14 residues. V lost 5 bases and J lost 5, with 13 bases in between. Germline V gene sequence: CDR1 MDHEN, CDR2 SYDVKM. The CDR3 here is CASSIVEFNNEQFF. DNA of the CDR3: TGTGCCAGCAGTATCGTGGAGTTCAACAATGAGCAGTTCTTC.

This chain joins TRBV6-5 and TRBJ2-5, with a possible D match to TRBD1 (5 bases). The germline V and J ends were trimmed by 5 bases and 5 bases, with 15 bases remaining between them. CDR3 size: 14 residues. CDR1 MNHEY and CDR2 SVGAGI come from the germline V gene. The CDR3 protein is CASSEGAADETQYF. In DNA form, the CDR3 reads TGTGCCAGCAGTGAAGGGGCGGCAGATGAGACCCAGTACTTC.

The V gene is TRBV2, the J gene TRBJ2-7; a weak D match, TRBD2 (5 bases). CDR3 size: 10 residues. Per the germline V gene, CDR1 is SNHLY and CDR2 is FYNNEI. V was pared by 6 bases and J by 7 bases, with 7 bases between. CDR3 bases: TGTGCCAGCAGGGAGCGGGAGCAGTACTTC. The encoded protein is CASREREQYF.

This chain links TRBV18 with TRBJ1-3; D is possibly TRBD1 (6 bases). Looked up from germline, CDR1 is KGHSH and CDR2 is LQKENI. This CDR3 has 16 residues. Between the trimmed V and J ends, which lost 2 bases and 0 bases, there was a span of 11 bases. CDR3 nucleotides: TGTGCCAGCTCACCAGGGACACTCGTCTCTGGAAACACCATATATTTT. Encoded protein: CASSPGTLVSGNTIYF.

This CDR3 reads CASSPRASTPLGHTQYF. The CDR3 DNA reads TGTGCCAGCAGCCCTCGGGCTAGCACCCCTTTAGGACATACGCAGTATTTT. The chain uses TRBV5-4 and TRBJ2-3, with D possibly matching TRBD2 (5 bases). The CDR3 has 17 amino acids. Trimming took off 4 bases at V and 7 bases at J, with 25 bases between the two ends. The germline CDR1 and CDR2 sequences are SGHNT and YYREEE (reference sequence).

The genes are TRBV20-1 and TRBJ1-4, with D tentatively TRBD1 (6 bases). The CDR3 runs 11 residues. Germline CDR1 and CDR2: DFQATT and SNEGSKA (reference sequence). V lost 5 bases and J 8 bases, leaving 9 bases between the germline ends. The DNA of the CDR3 is TGCAGTGCTCCACAGGGAGAAAAACTGTTTTTT. As protein: CSAPQGEKLFF.

V usage is TRBV5-1 and J usage is TRBJ2-5; 8 bases line up with TRBD2. The CDR3 spans 13 residues. V was clipped by 7 bases and J by 1 base; unmatched bases: 3. In germline, CDR1 is SGHRS, CDR2 YFSETQ. The CDR3 DNA reads TGCGCCAGCGCCGGGGGGGCCCAAGAGACCCAGTACTTC. This encodes CASAGGAQETQYF.

This clone came up a few times. The CDR3 nucleotides read TGTGCCAGCAACTTCCTGGACCTAGCGGGAGAGCAGTTCTTC. It translates to CASNFLDLAGEQFF. V usage is TRBV2 and J usage is TRBJ2-1, with 9 positions matching TRBD2. V trimming: 7 bases; J trimming: 10 bases; junction bases outside the gene matches: 11. The CDR3 length is 14 residues. Germline values: CDR1 SNHLY, CDR2 FYNNEI.

The chain recombines TRBV7-9 with TRBJ2-5, with TRBD2 matching over 8 bases. The CDR3 extends over 16 amino acids. After removal of 2 bases from V and 5 bases from J, the junction contained 10 bases not matched to a gene. CDR1 and CDR2 (germline): SEHNR, FQNEAQ (reference sequence). The CDR3 DNA follows: TGTGCCAGCAGCTTAAATCGGGAGGGCCGTTGGGAGACCCAGTACTTC. Translated: CASSLNREGRWETQYF.

The chain employs TRBV5-5 and TRBJ1-1; perhaps TRBD1 as D (6 bases). The CDR3 runs to 15 residues. CDR1 SGHKS and CDR2 YYEKEE come from the germline V gene (reference sequence). V lost 4 bases to trimming and J lost 8 bases, with 21 bases between them. The CDR3 DNA is TGTGCCAGCAGCCAGTACCTTAACAGGGTAGCCGAAGCTTTCTTT. It encodes CASSQYLNRVAEAFF.

The rearrangement uses TRBV1 and TRBJ2-1; the listed D gene, TRBD2, was not tested against the DNA. TRBV1 corresponds to a pseudogene. The CDR3 spans 17 residues. The CDR3 is CTSSQDKLAGGSNEQFF. In DNA, the CDR3 is TGCACCAGCAGCCAAGATAAGCTAGCGGGAGGGTCGAATGAGCAGTTCTTC.

The chain carries TRBV7-8 and TRBJ2-1; 9 bases line up with TRBD2. The CDR3 length is 18 residues. V lost 5 bases to trimming and J lost 0 bases; unmatched junction nucleotides: 11. The V gene's germline CDR1 is SGHVS and CDR2 FQNEAQ. Here the CDR3 DNA reads TGTGCCAGCAGCCCGGGGGGGACTAGCCGGAGCTCCTACAATGAGCAGTTCTTC. It yields the protein CASSPGGTSRSSYNEQFF.

This sequence joins TRBV6-1 and TRBJ2-7; D possibly corresponds to TRBD2 (5 bases). Germline CDR1 reads MNHNS; CDR2 reads SASEGT. The CDR3 is 14 residues long. The ends were cut back, 1 base at V and 6 bases at J, with 13 bases in the middle. The DNA for the CDR3 is TGTGCCAGCAGTGAAGGTGGGAGTAGGTTCGAGCAGTACTTC. It codes for CASSEGGSRFEQYF.

The CDR3 region has the DNA TGTGCCAGCAGGTCCGAGGGTCCAACCTACGAGCAGTACTTC. Amino acids: CASRSEGPTYEQYF. V and J are TRBV28 and TRBJ2-7, with D perhaps TRBD2 (5 bases). This CDR3 is built from 14 residues. The V end was cut by 6 bases, the J end by 2 bases, with 14 bases between. Germline V gene data show CDR1 as MDHEN and CDR2 as SYDVKM.